Presented here are 27 T cell receptor beta chains from one specimen sequenced in a study of blood T cells in healthy people across ages. It was with a sample-barcoded 5' primer and a J-beta primer mix that a second PCR of roughly 7 to 12 cycles was run. MiXCR, applied by TCRdb to the 5' RACE reads, yields one record per CDR3 protein. Altogether roughly 1.5 million distinct CDR3 sequences are present, about 45% being singletons, with the ten largest covering roughly 3.7%. Sequencing input: blood. These receptors all stem from a woman aged 18-29 years in good health.

The chain joins TRBV5-1 to TRBJ1-1; the D gene is possibly TRBD1 (6 bases). The CDR3 extends over 15 amino acids. The V gene's germline CDR1 is SGHRS and CDR2 YFSETQ. V lost 0 bases and J lost 1, with 10 bases in between. Here the CDR3 DNA reads TGCGCCAGCAGCTTGGTATCGGGGGCGAACACTGAAGCTTTCTTT. This encodes CASSLVSGANTEAFF. The full variable domain, its missing parts supplied by reference TRBV5-1 and TRBJ1-1, is KAGVTQTPRYLIKTRGQQVTLSCSPISGHRSVSWYQQTPGQGLQFLFEYFSETQRNKGNFPGRFSGRQFSNSRSEMNVSTLELGDSALYLCASSLVSGANTEAFFGQGTRLTVV.

The genes are TRBV7-8 and TRBJ2-1; a possible D gene is TRBD2 (5 bases). V gave up 5 bases and J gave up 4 bases, with 18 bases separating them. CDR1 is SGHVS and CDR2 is FQNEAQ in the germline V gene. This CDR3 comprises 16 residues. CDR3 residues: CASSPSRGLPYNEQFF. The CDR3 nucleotides read TGTGCCAGCAGCCCTAGTCGGGGTTTGCCTTACAATGAGCAGTTCTTC.

The count of this clonotype is one. At one boundary the junction diverges from the germline segment, which might be a read error. The V and J genes are TRBV20-1 and TRBJ2-1; 12 nucleotides match TRBD2. The CDR3 spans 15 residues. Germline lookup yields CDR1 DFQATT and CDR2 SNEGSKA (reference sequence). The CDR3 DNA follows: TGCAGTGTTAGTCCCGGGACTAGCGGGTACAGTGAGCAGTTCTTC. This codes for CSVSPGTSGYSEQFF.

The chain joins TRBV7-9 to TRBJ2-2, with D possibly called TRBD1 or TRBD2 (6 bases each). The length of the CDR3 is 15 residues. The germline V gene encodes CDR1 SEHNR and CDR2 FQNEAQ (reference sequence). Trimming shortened V by 6 bases and J by 2 bases, and 13 bases separated the two germline ends. The CDR3 region is CASSDGGPNTGELFF. The DNA of the CDR3 is TGTGCCAGCAGTGACGGGGGCCCCAACACCGGGGAGCTGTTTTTT.

The table lists this clonotype with a few counts. The V gene is TRBV5-8, the J gene TRBJ2-7, with 8 bases lining up with TRBD1. Germline-derived CDR1 and CDR2 are SGHTS and YDEGEE. The CDR3 has 14 amino acids. Trimming removed 4 bases from V and 7 bases from J; junction bases left unmatched: 10. The CDR3 coding sequence is TGTGCCAGCAGCCACCGGGACAGGCACAATGAGCAGTACTTC. Its protein product is CASSHRDRHNEQYF.

The gene calls are TRBV4-2 and TRBJ2-7, with 7 bases aligning to TRBD2. Matching the DNA end better, TRBJ2-4 makes the J call doubtful. Germline V gene lookup returns CDR1 LGHNA and CDR2 YNFKEQ. The CDR3 has 16 amino acids. In nucleotides, the CDR3 is TGTGCCAGCAGCCAAGACGGGGCGGGAGCGGTGAACATTCAGTACTTC. As protein: CASSQDGAGAVNIQYF.

Comments on this clonotype: This could be a read error, since a much larger clone is one nucleotide away. This sequence joins TRBV6-5 and TRBJ2-5; D perhaps matches TRBD1 (6 bases). The end of the DNA is better explained by TRBJ2-7, so the J call may be wrong. Germline CDR1 reads MNHEY; CDR2 reads SVGAGI. CDR3 length: 15 amino acids. The CDR3 protein is CASSYGQPGAYEQYF. The DNA of the CDR3 is TGTGCCAGCAGCTATGGACAGCCGGGCGCCTACGAGCAGTACTTC.

The chain is built from TRBV9 and TRBJ2-1; D remains unclear. This CDR3 spans 14 amino acids. V was trimmed by 4 bases and J by 0 bases, leaving 8 bases between them. Germline V gene data show CDR1 as SGDLS and CDR2 as YYNGEE. The DNA of the CDR3 is TGTGCCAGCAGCCAGACATTCTCCTACAATGAGCAGTTCTTC. Translation: CASSQTFSYNEQFF.

This clonotype appeared once. V is TRBV2 and J is TRBJ2-3; tentative D call: TRBD1 (6 bases). V was trimmed by 2 bases and J by 6 bases, leaving 12 bases between them. Germline loops: CDR1 SNHLY, CDR2 FYNNEI. CDR3 length: 14 amino acids. CDR3 sequence reads: CASSETGMKDTQYF. The CDR3 bases are TGTGCCAGCAGTGAAACAGGGATGAAGGATACGCAGTATTTT.

This chain connects TRBV20-1 to TRBJ2-4, with 8 bases that match TRBD2. The CDR3 totals 13 residues. Looked up from germline, CDR1 is DFQATT and CDR2 is SNEGSKA (reference sequence). The V gene end was trimmed by 6 bases and the J gene end by 13 bases; junction bases not matched to a gene: 14. CDR3 nucleotides: TGCAGTGCCCTCAAAGACGCGGGAGGTGTGCAGTACTTC. Amino acid sequence: CSALKDAGGVQYF.

The rearrangement joins TRBV12-3 or TRBV12-4 to TRBJ1-5; no firm D call. V lost 4 bases, J lost 5 bases, and 12 bases lay in between. The CDR3 has 14 amino acids. Written as DNA, the CDR3 is TGTGCCAGCAGTTCCACTGGATACGATCAGCCCCAGCATTTT. Amino acids: CASSSTGYDQPQHF.

The DNA for the CDR3 is TGTGCCAGCAGTCCGATTAATTCACCCCTCCACTTT. Translation: CASSPINSPLHF. The V and J genes are TRBV12-3 or TRBV12-4 and TRBJ1-6, with D hard to call. This CDR3 spans 12 amino acids. V was cut by 5 bases and J by 6 bases, with 5 bases left in between.

The chain is built from TRBV10-3 and TRBJ2-7, with a possible D match to TRBD2 (6 bases). The CDR3 covers 15 residues. CDR1 ENHRY and CDR2 SYGVKD come from the germline V gene. V was shortened by 3 bases and J by 4 bases, with 16 bases between the two germline ends. The CDR3 DNA reads as TGTGCCATCAGTGAAACTGGACTAAGATCGTACGAGCAGTACTTC. Amino acids: CAISETGLRSYEQYF.

There are a few counts of this clonotype. The chain couples TRBV4-1 to TRBJ2-1, with D perhaps TRBD1 (6 bases). Germline lookup yields CDR1 MGHRA and CDR2 YSYEKL. The CDR3 extends over 13 amino acids. The ends were cut back, 5 bases at V and 6 bases at J, with 11 bases in the middle. In DNA, the CDR3 is TGCGCCAGCAGCTATCACAGGGCCAATGAGCAGTTCTTC. It translates to CASSYHRANEQFF.

The table lists this clonotype with a few counts. This chain connects TRBV29-1 to TRBJ1-2; D uncertain. Germline lookup yields CDR1 SQVTM and CDR2 ANQGSEA. V gave up 6 bases and J gave up 8 bases, with 13 bases separating them. CDR3 length: 11 amino acids. The CDR3 region has the DNA TGCAGCGTCCCCGGTAAGGGCGGCTACACCTTC. Encoded protein: CSVPGKGGYTF.

The chain joins TRBV5-1 to TRBJ2-1, with TRBD2 as a possible D gene (6 bases). V was cut by 4 bases and J by 3 bases, with 14 bases left in between. The CDR3 spans 15 residues. Germline assignment: CDR1 SGHRS and CDR2 YFSETQ. The CDR3 protein is CASSPGISGYNEQFF. The CDR3 DNA is TGCGCCAGCAGCCCCGGGATTAGCGGCTACAATGAGCAGTTCTTC.

The count of this clonotype is one. The DNA is omitted, as the CDR3 cannot be located on it reliably, and the CDR3 follows TCRdb's listing. This chain joins TRBV4-3 and TRBJ2-3; the D call of TRBD1 is as the table states it, not checked on the DNA. The CDR3 is 14 amino acids long, termini counted. The V gene's germline CDR1 is LGHNA and CDR2 YSLEER. The CDR3 loop reads CASGQDFGQGALYF.

This clonotype was observed a few times. V usage is TRBV7-9 and J usage is TRBJ2-7; D unclear. Between the trimmed V and J ends, which lost 4 bases and 6 bases, there was a span of 10 bases. This CDR3 spans 12 amino acids. CDR1 is SEHNR and CDR2 is FQNEAQ in the germline V gene (reference sequence). The CDR3: CASSSLLLEQYF. In DNA, the CDR3 is TGTGCCAGCAGCTCACTCTTACTCGAGCAGTACTTC.

The rearrangement uses TRBV25-1 and TRBJ1-1; D is undetermined. The germline CDR1 and CDR2 sequences are MGHDK and SYGVNS. V was shortened by 4 bases and J by 4 bases, with 16 bases between the two germline ends. The CDR3 sequence is 15 residues long. The CDR3 loop reads CASSGRRAKPTEAFF. The CDR3 DNA is TGTGCCAGCAGTGGGCGGAGGGCAAAACCCACTGAAGCTTTCTTT.

The J gene is TRBJ2-1, the V gene TRBV27, with D tentatively TRBD1 (6 bases). This CDR3 is 13 amino acids long. Germline-derived CDR1 and CDR2 are MNHEY and SMNVEV (reference sequence). Trimming removed 10 bases from V and 8 bases from J, with 18 bases in between. CDR3 nucleotide sequence: TGTGCCAACCCGGAGGACAGTCGGGATGAGCAGTTCTTC. Its protein is CANPEDSRDEQFF.

This clonotype was found a few times. The chain has TRBV6-5 and TRBJ2-1; TRBD1 matches at 9 bases. V shed 2 bases, J shed 6 bases, and the junction held 11 bases outside the gene matches. The V gene's germline CDR1 is MNHEY and CDR2 SVGAGI. This CDR3 is built from 17 residues. The CDR3 spells CASSYPRTGTGINEQFF. In DNA, the CDR3 is TGTGCCAGCAGTTACCCGCGTACCGGGACAGGGATCAATGAGCAGTTCTTC.

This clonotype was seen more than once but under ten times. The CDR3 DNA is TGTGCCAGCAGTAACCGGGACCCGGGCAATGAGCAGTTCTTC. Translation gives CASSNRDPGNEQFF. This chain links TRBV7-2 with TRBJ2-1, with D perhaps assigned TRBD1 or TRBD2 (5 bases each). Trimming took off 6 bases at V and 6 bases at J, with 15 bases between the two ends. CDR1 SGHTA and CDR2 FQGNSA come from the germline V gene. CDR3 length: 14 amino acids.

The genes are TRBV7-9 and TRBJ1-2; 7 nucleotides align to TRBD1. The germline gives CDR1 SEHNR, CDR2 FQNEAQ (reference sequence). V shed 7 bases and J 4 bases; nucleotides not matched to a gene: 9. The CDR3 length is 14 residues. The CDR3 here is CASTQGTDLYGYTF. The DNA for the CDR3 is TGTGCCAGCACACAGGGGACAGACCTCTATGGCTACACCTTC.

This clonotype showed up just a few times. The chain combines TRBV7-9 with TRBJ1-1; no clear D gene. This CDR3 spans 13 amino acids. CDR1 and CDR2 from the germline V gene are SEHNR and FQNEAQ (reference sequence). The V end lost 5 bases, the J end lost 0 bases, and 7 bases lay between the germline ends. CDR3 nucleotides: TGTGCCAGCAGCCATAGGATGAACACTGAAGCTTTCTTT. Translating it yields CASSHRMNTEAFF.

This chain links TRBV21-1 with TRBJ2-3. TRBV21-1 is deemed a pseudogene. This CDR3 region has 15 residues. The CDR3 sequence is CASNHDKTSTDTQYF. For the CDR3, the DNA is TGTGCCAGCAACCACGACAAGACTAGCACAGATACGCAGTATTTT.

The chain has TRBV12-3 or TRBV12-4 and TRBJ2-3; tentative D call: TRBD2 (5 bases). This CDR3 region has 14 residues. Deletions cut 4 bases from V and 0 bases from J, with 8 bases between. CDR3 nucleotides: TGTGCCAGCAGTTCGACTACTAGCACAGATACGCAGTATTTT. Translation: CASSSTTSTDTQYF.

The chain links TRBV3-1 to TRBJ2-5; D is possibly TRBD2 (6 bases). V was trimmed by 5 bases and J by 5 bases, leaving 15 bases between them. The germline V gene has CDR1 LGHDT and CDR2 YNNKEL (reference sequence). This CDR3 spans 14 amino acids. The CDR3 loop is CASSALGSSETQYF. As DNA, the CDR3 is TGTGCCAGCAGCGCTCTCGGGAGTTCGGAGACCCAGTACTTC.